Each of the 15 T cell receptor beta chains below was sequenced from the same sample in a study of blood T cell repertoires in COVID-19. Sequencing was performed with immunoSEQ multiplex PCR; in TCRdb, only in-frame clones are kept and a portion is missing. The data contain around 140,000 clones, 81% of them singletons. Sequenced material: peripheral blood. These TCRs come from a human donor in a cohort sampled during active COVID-19.

The chain is built from TRBV7-2 and TRBJ2-3; 11 positions match TRBD1. CDR1 and CDR2 from the germline V gene are SGHTA and FQGNSA. The CDR3 has 15 amino acids. After removal of 3 bases from V and 4 bases from J, the junction contained 3 bases not matched to a gene. CDR3 DNA: TGTGCCAGCAGCTTGGACAGGGGGCGTTCAGATACGCAGTATTTT. This encodes CASSLDRGRSDTQYF.

The genes are TRBV5-4 and TRBJ1-6; TRBD1 matches 7 bases. This CDR3 is built from 16 residues. V gave up 4 bases and J gave up 9 bases; unmatched junction bases: 13. Germline loops: CDR1 SGHNT, CDR2 YYREEE (reference sequence). The CDR3: CASSDSTGYLSSPLHF. The CDR3 region has the DNA TGTGCCAGCAGCGACTCGACAGGGTACTTGAGTTCACCCCTCCACTTT.

The rearrangement joins TRBV9 to TRBJ1-4; no clear D gene. V lost 0 bases, J lost 8 bases, and 14 bases lay in between. Germline V gives CDR1 SGDLS, CDR2 YYNGEE. This CDR3 is 15 amino acids long. This CDR3 is CASSVVGGYGEKLFF. CDR3 sequence (DNA): TGTGCCAGCAGCGTAGTAGGAGGGTATGGGGAAAAACTGTTTTTT.

This clone was found once. The chain uses TRBV2 and TRBJ1-5; TRBD1 might be the D (6 bases). The germline V gene encodes CDR1 SNHLY and CDR2 FYNNEI. The length of the CDR3 is 15 residues. The ends were cut back, 7 bases at V and 1 base at J, with 14 bases in the middle. CDR3 sequence: CASNPDSLSNQPQHF. The CDR3 nucleotides are TGTGCCAGCAACCCGGACAGCCTGAGCAATCAGCCCCAGCATTTT.

This chain links TRBV5-1 with TRBJ2-1; 7 nucleotides agree with TRBD2. With 2 bases clipped from V and 4 bases from J, the junction kept 3 bases outside the gene matches. Germline values: CDR1 SGHRS, CDR2 YFSETQ. CDR3 length: 14 amino acids. The chain's CDR3 is CASSLLAGYNEQFF. CDR3 in DNA: TGCGCCAGCAGCTTATTAGCGGGTTACAATGAGCAGTTCTTC.

V is TRBV21-1 and J is TRBJ2-7; TRBD2, as called in the table, went unchecked against the DNA. TRBV21-1 is termed a pseudogene. This CDR3 spans 13 amino acids. In nucleotides, the CDR3 is TGTGCCAGCAGCAAAGTAGATCGCTACGAGCAGTACTTC. This sequence encodes CASSKVDRYEQYF.

The rearrangement links TRBV7-8 to TRBJ1-2; D is possibly TRBD1 (6 bases). This CDR3 contains 14 residues. Trimming left V 1 base short and J 8 bases short, with 14 bases between. The germline V gene encodes CDR1 SGHVS and CDR2 FQNEAQ. CDR3 loop: CASSLGVGGGGYTF. The CDR3 DNA reads TGTGCCAGCAGCTTAGGGGTTGGGGGCGGCGGCTACACCTTC. The full variable domain, completed using reference TRBV7-8 and TRBJ1-2, is GAGVSQSPRYKVAKRGQDVALRCDPISGHVSLFWYQQALGQGPEFLTYFQNEAQLDKSGLPSDRFFAERPEGSVSTLKIQRTQQEDSAVYLCASSLGVGGGGYTFGSGTRLTVV.

In this sample, this clone turned up a few times. This chain uses TRBV27 with TRBJ2-7; possible D gene TRBD2, 5 bases. The CDR3 extends over 15 amino acids. The V gene's germline CDR1 is MNHEY and CDR2 SMNVEV (reference sequence). Trimming took 5 bases from V and 4 from J, leaving 18 bases between them. CDR3 sequence (DNA): TGTGCCAGCAGTCACGACAAGGGAGCACCTTACGAGCAGTACTTC. Translating gives CASSHDKGAPYEQYF.

The chain is built from TRBV19 and TRBJ2-2; 7 nucleotides match TRBD1. V trimming: 7 bases; J trimming: 4 bases; junction bases outside the gene matches: 9. The V gene's germline CDR1 is LNHDA and CDR2 SQIVND (reference sequence). The CDR3 spans 15 residues. The CDR3 nucleotides read TGTGCCAGTATATTAACCGGGACAGCCACCGGGGAGCTGTTTTTT. Translated: CASILTGTATGELFF. Supplemented by reference TRBV19 and TRBJ2-2, the full variable domain reads DGGITQSPKYLFRKEGQNVTLSCEQNLNHDAMYWYRQDPGQGLRLIYYSQIVNDFQKGDIAEGYSVSREKKESFPLTVTSAQKNPTAFYLCASILTGTATGELFFGEGSRLTVL.

This chain uses TRBV5-1 with TRBJ1-1; D is unclear. CDR3 length: 15 residues. Germline V gene data show CDR1 as SGHRS and CDR2 as YFSETQ. The V gene lost 0 bases and the J gene lost 4 bases, with 13 bases spanning the gap. The CDR3 sequence is CASSLVAATGTEAFF. CDR3 nucleotide sequence: TGCGCCAGCAGCTTGGTGGCAGCAACGGGCACTGAAGCTTTCTTT.

CDR3 in amino acids: CASSIGVRTLYSNQPQHF. CDR3 DNA sequence: TGTGCCAGTAGTATAGGGGTTCGGACACTCTATAGCAATCAGCCCCAGCATTTT. The chain recombines TRBV19 with TRBJ1-5; tentative D call: TRBD1 (5 bases). This CDR3 spans 18 amino acids. Germline V CDR1 and CDR2: LNHDA, SQIVND (reference sequence). The V end was cut by 1 base, the J end by 0 bases, with 16 bases between. The full variable domain, with the rest looked up from reference TRBV19 and TRBJ1-5, is DGGITQSPKYLFRKEGQNVTLSCEQNLNHDAMYWYRQDPGQGLRLIYYSQIVNDFQKGDIAEGYSVSREKKESFPLTVTSAQKNPTAFYLCASSIGVRTLYSNQPQHFGDGTRLSIL.

V gene TRBV2 combines with J gene TRBJ2-5, with a weak D call TRBD1 (5 bases). This CDR3 has 15 residues. Germline-derived CDR1 and CDR2 are SNHLY and FYNNEI. Trimming stripped 5 bases from V and 4 bases from J, with 17 bases between. CDR3 nucleotide sequence: TGTGCCAGCAGTCGACCCCCAGGGCAGGTAGAGACCCAGTACTTC. This encodes CASSRPPGQVETQYF.

This chain joins TRBV7-9 and TRBJ2-7; 9 bases agree with TRBD2. The length of the CDR3 is 17 residues. Germline-derived CDR1 and CDR2 are SEHNR and FQNEAQ (reference sequence). After removal of 1 base from V and 2 bases from J, the junction contained 9 bases not matched to a gene. CDR3 residues: CASSLVVRTSVTYEQYF. CDR3 sequence (DNA): TGTGCCAGCAGCTTAGTAGTTAGGACTAGCGTTACCTACGAGCAGTACTTC.

The V call is TRBV24-1, the J call TRBJ2-1; 8 bases map to TRBD2. CDR3 size: 16 residues. Trimming took 3 bases from V and 3 from J; bases not matched to a gene: 6. CDR1 and CDR2 from the germline V gene are KGHDR and SFDVKD. The CDR3: CATSDQRGGYYNEQFF. The CDR3 bases are TGTGCCACCAGTGATCAACGGGGGGGTTACTACAATGAGCAGTTCTTC.

J is TRBJ2-1 and V is TRBV28; tentatively, D is TRBD2 (6 bases). Germline V CDR1 and CDR2: MDHEN, SYDVKM. Trimming took 10 bases from V and 8 from J, leaving 21 bases between them. The length of the CDR3 is 14 residues. CDR3 DNA sequence: TGTGCCATCAGCCGGGCTGGGGGGATTTATGAGCAGTTCTTC. Amino acid sequence: CAISRAGGIYEQFF. Full variable domain (outside the CDR3, taken from reference TRBV28 and TRBJ2-1): DVKVTQSSRYLVKRTGEKVFLECVQDMDHENMFWYRQDPGLGLRLIYFSYDVKMKEKGDIPEGYSVSREKKERFSLILESASTNQTSMYLCAISRAGGIYEQFFGPGTRLTVL.